Given below is one TCR beta chain in context. Its cognate antigen is unknown. The data belong to a study of T cell responses to AZD1222 COVID-19 vaccine. Study outcomes and limitations: Baseline seropositives among AZD1222 recipients totaled only 5 to 7.

Libraries were prepared by immunoSEQ multiplex PCR; TCRdb keeps only in-frame clonotypes and omits some of them. The top ten hold 28% of the sample, which has some 71,000 clones, roughly nine tenths seen once. The input for sequencing was peripheral blood, taken 28 days after the second AZD1222 dose. The source of this sequence is an adult who received the AZD1222 COVID-19 vaccine.

CDR3: CASSRTGVEAFF. CDR3 nucleotides: TGTGCCAGCAGCCGGACAGGGGTTGAAGCTTTCTTT. The V call is TRBV7-2, the J call TRBJ1-1; 9 nucleotides agree with TRBD1. Germline V gene sequence: CDR1 SGHTA, CDR2 FQGNSA. CDR3 length: 12 residues. The V segment lost 5 bases and the J segment 7 bases; nucleotides outside the gene matches: 2.